The rows below give T cell receptor beta chains drawn from one sample of a study of T cells in Graves' hyperthyroidism and ophthalmopathy. TCRdb recomputed calls from the multiplex PCR reads with MiXCR, one row per CDR3 protein. The data hold around 350,000 distinct CDR3 sequences, with about 18% observed a single time. The source material was blood. The receptors originated from a woman aged 18 to 35 with Graves' hyperthyroidism. Each CDR3 is given with its conserved first and last residue. D genes are given only for firm matches. Rows may omit the clone size; those that give it use once, few, many or a size class.

clone size: many; D gene: TRBD1; V gene: TRBV7-8; J gene: TRBJ2-7; CDR3 protein: CASSLRRTGSTYEQYF; CDR3 DNA: TGTGCCAGCAGCTTAAGGCGGACAGGGAGTACCTACGAGCAGTACTTC
clone size: NA; D gene: TRBD1; V gene: TRBV20-1; J gene: TRBJ2-2; CDR3 protein: CSATRDRGTGELFF; CDR3 DNA: TGCAGTGCTACCAGGGACAGGGGTACCGGGGAGCTGTTTTTT
clone size: many; D gene: NA; V gene: TRBV5-1; J gene: TRBJ2-7; CDR3 protein: CASSLDQGTEQYF; CDR3 DNA: TGCGCCAGCAGCTTGGACCAGGGTACGGAGCAGTACTTC
clone size: NA; D gene: NA; V gene: TRBV10-3; J gene: TRBJ2-7; CDR3 protein: CAISESEYEQYF; CDR3 DNA: TGTGCCATCAGTGAGTCCGAGTACGAGCAGTACTTC
clone size: many; D gene: NA; V gene: TRBV2; J gene: TRBJ2-7; CDR3 protein: CASMQRSYEQYF; CDR3 DNA: TGTGCCAGCATGCAGCGGTCCTACGAGCAGTACTTC
clone size: many; D gene: NA; V gene: TRBV7-3; J gene: TRBJ1-1; CDR3 protein: CASSPSPYYEAFF; CDR3 DNA: TGTGCCAGCAGCCCCTCTCCGTATTATGAAGCTTTCTTT
clone size: NA; D gene: NA; V gene: TRBV6-1; J gene: TRBJ2-7; CDR3 protein: CASSEGPSSYEQYF; CDR3 DNA: TGTGCCAGCAGTGAGGGGCCATCCTCCTACGAGCAGTACTTC
clone size: many; D gene: NA; V gene: TRBV20-1; J gene: TRBJ2-5; CDR3 protein: CSARQDFETQYF; CDR3 DNA: TGCAGTGCACGACAGGATTTCGAGACCCAGTACTTC
clone size: many; D gene: TRBD1; V gene: TRBV24-1; J gene: TRBJ1-5; CDR3 protein: CATNTGANQPQHF; CDR3 DNA: TGTGCCACCAACACAGGGGCCAATCAGCCCCAGCATTTT
clone size: many; D gene: NA; V gene: TRBV4-1; J gene: TRBJ2-7; CDR3 protein: CASSQGAGVRYEQYF; CDR3 DNA: TGCGCCAGCAGCCAAGGGGCAGGGGTAAGGTACGAGCAGTACTTC
clone size: once; D gene: NA; V gene: TRBV27; J gene: TRBJ2-2; CDR3 protein: CASSTSRNTGELFF; CDR3 DNA: TGTGCCAGCAGTACAAGTAGGAACACCGGGGAGCTGTTTTTT
clone size: few; D gene: NA; V gene: TRBV6-1; J gene: TRBJ2-2; CDR3 protein: CASSSPLGPGFAGELFF; CDR3 DNA: TGTGCCAGCAGCTCCCCTCTTGGGCCGGGTTTTGCCGGGGAGCTGTTTTTT
clone size: many; D gene: NA; V gene: TRBV28; J gene: TRBJ2-5; CDR3 protein: CASSSSRVLPEETQYF; CDR3 DNA: TGTGCCAGCAGTTCCTCCCGGGTTTTACCTGAAGAGACCCAGTACTTC
clone size: many; D gene: NA; V gene: TRBV7-9; J gene: TRBJ2-5; CDR3 protein: CASSLIWHSETQYF; CDR3 DNA: TGTGCCAGCAGCTTGATTTGGCACTCAGAGACCCAGTACTTC
clone size: NA; D gene: NA; V gene: TRBV15; J gene: TRBJ2-7; CDR3 protein: CATSRVGPYRDEQYF; CDR3 DNA: TGTGCCACCAGCAGAGTGGGGCCGTACAGGGACGAGCAGTACTTC
clone size: many; D gene: NA; V gene: TRBV10-3; J gene: TRBJ1-2; CDR3 protein: CAIRQGEDYGYTF; CDR3 DNA: TGTGCCATCAGACAGGGAGAGGACTATGGCTACACCTTC
clone size: many; D gene: NA; V gene: TRBV6-5; J gene: TRBJ1-1; CDR3 protein: CASSLDVNTEAFF; CDR3 DNA: TGTGCCAGCAGTCTCGATGTGAACACTGAAGCTTTCTTT
clone size: many; D gene: NA; V gene: TRBV9; J gene: TRBJ1-1; CDR3 protein: CASSAQWASNTEAFF; CDR3 DNA: TGTGCCAGCAGCGCCCAATGGGCCTCGAACACTGAAGCTTTCTTT
clone size: NA; D gene: NA; V gene: TRBV10-3; J gene: TRBJ2-2; CDR3 protein: CAISESRTGKTGELFF; CDR3 DNA: TGTGCCATCAGTGAGTCGCGAACAGGAAAGACCGGGGAGCTGTTTTTT
clone size: many; D gene: NA; V gene: TRBV6-5; J gene: TRBJ1-2; CDR3 protein: CASSSGWGYGYTF; CDR3 DNA: TGTGCCAGCAGTTCGGGCTGGGGGTATGGCTACACCTTC
clone size: many; D gene: NA; V gene: TRBV19; J gene: TRBJ2-7; CDR3 protein: CASSILYLGDGGNEQYF; CDR3 DNA: TGTGCCAGTAGTATTCTTTACTTGGGCGACGGAGGGAACGAGCAGTACTTC
clone size: few; D gene: TRBD2; V gene: TRBV12-3/TRBV12-4; J gene: TRBJ2-5; CDR3 protein: CASSLVAGGRETQYF; CDR3 DNA: TGTGCCAGCAGCTTAGTAGCGGGGGGCCGAGAGACCCAGTACTTC
clone size: few; D gene: NA; V gene: TRBV14; J gene: TRBJ2-7; CDR3 protein: CASSHYTGYEQYF; CDR3 DNA: TGTGCCAGCAGCCATTATACAGGCTACGAGCAGTACTTC
clone size: NA; D gene: NA; V gene: TRBV6-5; J gene: TRBJ2-7; CDR3 protein: CASSYRLEYEQYF; CDR3 DNA: TGTGCCAGCAGTTATAGACTAGAATACGAGCAGTACTTC
clone size: many; D gene: NA; V gene: TRBV2; J gene: TRBJ1-1; CDR3 protein: CASSGIMNTEAFF; CDR3 DNA: TGTGCCAGCAGCGGCATTATGAACACTGAAGCTTTCTTT
clone size: many; D gene: NA; V gene: TRBV29-1; J gene: TRBJ1-1; CDR3 protein: CSAETVIRNTEAFF; CDR3 DNA: TGCAGCGCTGAGACAGTCATCCGGAACACTGAAGCTTTCTTT
clone size: many; D gene: TRBD1; V gene: TRBV5-5; J gene: TRBJ2-7; CDR3 protein: CASSAGQGGTYEQYF; CDR3 DNA: TGTGCCAGCAGCGCGGGACAGGGGGGTACTTACGAGCAGTACTTC
clone size: many; D gene: NA; V gene: TRBV5-5; J gene: TRBJ1-2; CDR3 protein: CASTNQWGDYGYTF; CDR3 DNA: TGTGCCAGCACCAACCAATGGGGGGATTATGGCTACACCTTC
clone size: NA; D gene: NA; V gene: TRBV28; J gene: TRBJ1-1; CDR3 protein: CASSFMGSPEAFF; CDR3 DNA: TGTGCCAGCAGTTTTATGGGATCTCCTGAAGCTTTCTTT
clone size: many; D gene: TRBD1; V gene: TRBV14; J gene: TRBJ2-7; CDR3 protein: CASSHRDRLLYEQYF; CDR3 DNA: TGTGCCAGCAGCCACCGGGACAGACTCCTCTACGAGCAGTACTTC
clone size: few; D gene: NA; V gene: TRBV6-1; J gene: TRBJ1-3; CDR3 protein: CASSDTLNSGNTIYF; CDR3 DNA: TGTGCCAGCAGTGATACTCTCAACTCTGGAAACACCATATATTTT
clone size: many; D gene: NA; V gene: TRBV6-1; J gene: TRBJ2-2; CDR3 protein: CASREWSRELFF; CDR3 DNA: TGTGCCAGCCGCGAATGGTCTCGGGAGCTGTTTTTT
clone size: NA; D gene: NA; V gene: TRBV3-1; J gene: TRBJ1-1; CDR3 protein: CASSQAVWTPRSAFF; CDR3 DNA: TGTGCCAGCAGCCAAGCGGTATGGACCCCCAGGAGTGCTTTCTTT
clone size: NA; D gene: TRBD1; V gene: TRBV19; J gene: TRBJ2-6; CDR3 protein: CASSISVSGQGSTGANVLTF; CDR3 DNA: TGTGCCAGTAGTATAAGCGTCTCGGGACAGGGAAGTACTGGGGCCAACGTCCTGACTTTC
clone size: many; D gene: TRBD2; V gene: TRBV6-1; J gene: TRBJ2-5; CDR3 protein: CASTGGRVETQYF; CDR3 DNA: TGTGCCAGCACGGGAGGGAGGGTGGAGACCCAGTACTTC
clone size: many; D gene: NA; V gene: TRBV20-1; J gene: TRBJ2-5; CDR3 protein: CGAREGTTQETQYF; CDR3 DNA: TGCGGTGCTAGAGAGGGGACAACCCAAGAGACCCAGTACTTC
clone size: many; D gene: NA; V gene: TRBV30; J gene: TRBJ1-2; CDR3 protein: CASESGNYGYTF; CDR3 DNA: TGTGCTTCGGAGAGTGGGAACTATGGCTACACCTTC
clone size: few; D gene: NA; V gene: TRBV3-1; J gene: TRBJ2-7; CDR3 protein: CASSQDLRGQQYF; CDR3 DNA: TGTGCCAGCAGCCAAGATCTAAGGGGTCAGCAGTACTTC
clone size: NA; D gene: TRBD2; V gene: TRBV11-2; J gene: TRBJ2-7; CDR3 protein: CASSSPGRGGFYEQYF; CDR3 DNA: TGTGCCAGCAGCTCCCCTGGGCGGGGGGGTTTCTACGAGCAGTACTTC
clone size: many; D gene: NA; V gene: TRBV6-5; J gene: TRBJ1-6; CDR3 protein: CASSYGRNNSPLHF; CDR3 DNA: TGTGCCAGCAGTTACGGACGGAATAATTCACCCCTCCACTTT
clone size: NA; D gene: TRBD1; V gene: TRBV4-1; J gene: TRBJ1-2; CDR3 protein: CASSQDPDRPSYGYTF; CDR3 DNA: TGCGCCAGCAGCCAAGATCCGGACAGGCCCTCCTATGGCTACACCTTC
clone size: many; D gene: TRBD1; V gene: TRBV10-2; J gene: TRBJ1-2; CDR3 protein: CASSERRGGGYTF; CDR3 DNA: TGCGCCAGCAGTGAACGGAGAGGGGGCGGCTACACCTTC
clone size: many; D gene: NA; V gene: TRBV20-1; J gene: TRBJ1-4; CDR3 protein: CSATPTGTIDEKLFF; CDR3 DNA: TGCAGTGCTACACCTACAGGGACAATCGATGAAAAACTGTTTTTT
clone size: NA; D gene: TRBD1; V gene: TRBV6-1; J gene: TRBJ1-1; CDR3 protein: CASGDRDTEAFF; CDR3 DNA: TGTGCCAGTGGGGACAGAGACACTGAAGCTTTCTTT
clone size: many; D gene: TRBD2; V gene: TRBV20-1; J gene: TRBJ2-7; CDR3 protein: CSAPGLAGIEQYF; CDR3 DNA: TGCAGTGCTCCGGGACTAGCGGGGATTGAGCAGTACTTC
clone size: NA; D gene: TRBD1; V gene: TRBV30; J gene: TRBJ2-7; CDR3 protein: CAWRPFSFGQGSTYEQYF; CDR3 DNA: TGTGCCTGGAGGCCCTTCTCTTTTGGACAGGGGAGTACCTACGAGCAGTACTTC
clone size: many; D gene: NA; V gene: TRBV15; J gene: TRBJ1-1; CDR3 protein: CATSRGLAASEAFF; CDR3 DNA: TGTGCCACCAGCAGAGGGTTGGCAGCTTCTGAAGCTTTCTTT
clone size: few; D gene: TRBD1; V gene: TRBV9; J gene: TRBJ1-5; CDR3 protein: CASSPGTGFRPQHF; CDR3 DNA: TGTGCCAGCAGCCCCGGGACAGGGTTTCGGCCCCAGCATTTT
clone size: NA; D gene: NA; V gene: TRBV7-8; J gene: TRBJ2-7; CDR3 protein: CASSHDTYEQYF; CDR3 DNA: TGCGCCAGCAGCCATGACACTTACGAGCAGTACTTC
clone size: many; D gene: NA; V gene: TRBV18; J gene: TRBJ1-5; CDR3 protein: CASSPDQGWQPQHF; CDR3 DNA: TGTGCCAGCTCACCTGACCAGGGGTGGCAGCCCCAGCATTTT
clone size: many; D gene: NA; V gene: TRBV20-1; J gene: TRBJ1-2; CDR3 protein: CSARGGGGYTF; CDR3 DNA: TGCAGTGCTAGGGGGGGCGGCGGCTACACCTTC
clone size: many; D gene: NA; V gene: TRBV27; J gene: TRBJ1-1; CDR3 protein: CASSLDRPSNTEAFF; CDR3 DNA: TGTGCCAGCAGTTTGGACAGACCATCGAACACTGAAGCTTTCTTT